These 25 T cell receptor beta chains share one sample of origin, sequenced in a study of cytomegalovirus exposure and HLA in healthy donors. Only in-frame clones appear in the TCRdb table, and some are missing; sequencing was by immunoSEQ multiplex PCR. The table includes 150,000 to 200,000 clones, under 90% detected once. The sequenced sample was PBMCs. These receptors were collected from a man in his late teens or twenties in good health and CMV-seropositive.

The rearrangement joins TRBV28 to TRBJ2-7; 8 nucleotides match TRBD1. V was clipped by 8 bases and J by 2 bases; unmatched bases: 8. Germline-derived CDR1 and CDR2 are MDHEN and SYDVKM. CDR3 size: 14 residues. CDR3 amino acids: CASGGRGRAYEQYF. DNA for the CDR3: TGTGCCAGCGGAGGCAGGGGGCGAGCCTACGAGCAGTACTTC. The full variable domain, its missing parts supplied by reference TRBV28 and TRBJ2-7, is DVKVTQSSRYLVKRTGEKVFLECVQDMDHENMFWYRQDPGLGLRLIYFSYDVKMKEKGDIPEGYSVSREKKERFSLILESASTNQTSMYLCASGGRGRAYEQYFGPGTRLTVT.

CDR3 in DNA: TGTGCCAGCAGTGAAATGGACAGCTATGGCTACACCTTC. Its translation is CASSEMDSYGYTF. The rearrangement links TRBV2 to TRBJ1-2; weak D call: TRBD1 (6 bases). This CDR3 contains 13 residues. The V gene lost 2 bases and the J gene lost 4 bases, with 8 bases spanning the gap. Germline loops: CDR1 SNHLY, CDR2 FYNNEI.

The rearrangement links TRBV28 to TRBJ1-1, with D perhaps matching TRBD1 (5 bases). The CDR3 length is 14 residues. Looked up from germline, CDR1 is MDHEN and CDR2 is SYDVKM. V was cut by 2 bases and J by 3 bases, with 10 bases left in between. Written as DNA, the CDR3 is TGTGCCAGCAGTTTAGCGCGGGGCTACACTGAAGCTTTCTTT. It translates to CASSLARGYTEAFF.

The rearrangement links TRBV11-2 to TRBJ1-3; no clear D. This CDR3 has 13 amino acids. The V gene's germline CDR1 is SGHAT and CDR2 FQNNGV. V was clipped by 5 bases and J by 0 bases, with 5 bases between them. The CDR3 DNA reads TGTGCCAGCAGCCGTTTCTCTGGAAACACCATATATTTT. It translates to CASSRFSGNTIYF. The full variable domain, its missing parts supplied by reference TRBV11-2 and TRBJ1-3, is EAGVAQSPRYKIIEKRQSVAFWCNPISGHATLYWYQQILGQGPKLLIQFQNNGVVDDSQLPKDRFSAERLKGVDSTLKIQPAKLEDSAVYLCASSRFSGNTIYFGEGSWLTVV.

The chain has TRBV2 and TRBJ1-5, with D unclear. The CDR3 runs 14 residues. The ends were cut back, 7 bases at V and 3 bases at J, with 13 bases in the middle. Germline V gene lookup returns CDR1 SNHLY and CDR2 FYNNEI. This CDR3 is CASNSYRNNQPQHF. In nucleotides, the CDR3 is TGTGCCAGCAATTCATACAGAAACAATCAGCCCCAGCATTTT.

This clone occurred once. The V call is TRBV5-4, the J call TRBJ1-4; possibly TRBD1 for D (5 bases). This CDR3 has 16 residues. Trimming removed 4 bases at V and 8 bases at J, with 21 bases between. The germline V gene has CDR1 SGHNT and CDR2 YYREEE (reference sequence). The CDR3 coding sequence is TGTGCCAGCAGCCCCGATTTTTCTTCCGCAGGGGAAAAACTGTTTTTT. Protein: CASSPDFSSAGEKLFF. Full variable domain (remainder filled in from reference TRBV5-4 and TRBJ1-4): ETGVTQSPTHLIKTRGQQVTLRCSSQSGHNTVSWYQQALGQGPQFIFQYYREEENGRGNFPPRFSGLQFPNYSSELNVNALELDDSALYLCASSPDFSSAGEKLFFGSGTQLSVL.

V is TRBV27 and J is TRBJ1-4; 9 bases align to TRBD1. The ends lost 7 bases at V and 8 bases at J; junction bases unmatched: 11. Germline V gene data show CDR1 as MNHEY and CDR2 as SMNVEV (reference sequence). The CDR3 runs to 15 residues. The CDR3 coding sequence is TGTGCCAGCAAACTATCGGGACAGGGTAAAGAAAAACTGTTTTTT. As protein: CASKLSGQGKEKLFF.

The chain recombines TRBV10-1 with TRBJ2-3; 8 bases map to TRBD2. The trim removed 2 bases at V and 6 bases at J, leaving 7 bases unmatched. CDR3 length: 15 residues. Germline CDR1 is WNHNN and CDR2 is SYGVQD (reference sequence). The CDR3 is CASSEESGSRDTQYF. CDR3 DNA sequence: TGCGCCAGCAGTGAGGAGAGCGGGAGTAGGGATACGCAGTATTTT.

This chain uses TRBV19 with TRBJ2-7; D remains ambiguous. The V end was cut by 5 bases, the J end by 2 bases, with 13 bases between. CDR3 size: 14 residues. The germline V gene has CDR1 LNHDA and CDR2 SQIVND (reference sequence). CDR3: CASSPPLNPYEQYF. The CDR3 nucleotides read TGTGCCAGTAGTCCTCCTCTAAACCCCTACGAGCAGTACTTC.

The V and J genes are TRBV5-1 and TRBJ1-2, with TRBD1 matching over 7 bases. Germline V gene sequence: CDR1 SGHRS, CDR2 YFSETQ. The J segment lost 2 bases and the V segment lost 2 bases, leaving 6 bases of the junction unmatched. The CDR3 consists of 15 residues. The CDR3 protein is CASSFGSGGNYGYTF. CDR3 DNA: TGCGCCAGCAGCTTTGGATCAGGGGGGAACTATGGCTACACCTTC.

The chain carries TRBV6-5 and TRBJ1-2, with TRBD1 matching 7 bases. Germline V gene lookup returns CDR1 MNHEY and CDR2 SVGAGI. There are 14 residues in the CDR3. V lost 5 bases and J lost 4; bases outside the gene matches: 7. The CDR3, as DNA: TGTGCCAGCAGTCCCCAGGACAGGAGCTATGGCTACACCTTC. Translating it yields CASSPQDRSYGYTF.

This clone was recorded once. V gene TRBV18 combines with J gene TRBJ2-2, with TRBD2 identical over 9 bases. This CDR3 is 16 amino acids long. Germline values: CDR1 KGHSH, CDR2 LQKENI. V lost 1 base, J lost 3 bases, and 3 bases stayed unmatched. The CDR3 coding sequence is TGTGCCAGCTCACCACAAGCGGGAGGTCACACCGGGGAGCTGTTTTTT. Its translation is CASSPQAGGHTGELFF.

The chain combines TRBV11-2 with TRBJ2-5; 9 bases line up with TRBD2. Germline CDR1 reads SGHAT; CDR2 reads FQNNGV. V was pared by 5 bases and J by 2 bases, with 6 bases of the junction left unmatched. The CDR3 has 15 residues. CDR3 sequence (DNA): TGTGCCAGCAGCCGGCGGGAGGGACAGCAAGAGACCCAGTACTTC. It translates to CASSRREGQQETQYF. Full variable domain (missing parts from reference TRBV11-2 and TRBJ2-5): EAGVAQSPRYKIIEKRQSVAFWCNPISGHATLYWYQQILGQGPKLLIQFQNNGVVDDSQLPKDRFSAERLKGVDSTLKIQPAKLEDSAVYLCASSRREGQQETQYFGPGTRLLVL.

V usage is TRBV10-3 and J usage is TRBJ2-7; no firm D call. CDR1 ENHRY and CDR2 SYGVKD come from the germline V gene. The CDR3 extends over 14 amino acids. Trimming pared 3 bases from V and 0 bases from J, leaving 9 bases between. In nucleotides, the CDR3 is TGTGCCATCAGTGAAGGAAGACTCTCCTACGAGCAGTACTTC. This sequence encodes CAISEGRLSYEQYF.

This chain uses TRBV28 with TRBJ2-2; TRBD1 matches at 7 bases. Germline values: CDR1 MDHEN, CDR2 SYDVKM. The trim removed 2 bases at V and 2 bases at J, leaving 2 bases unmatched. The CDR3 totals 15 residues. This CDR3 is CASSLRGGNTGELFF. The DNA of the CDR3 is TGTGCCAGCAGTTTAAGAGGGGGCAACACCGGGGAGCTGTTTTTT.

V usage is TRBV30 and J usage is TRBJ2-7; a weak D match, TRBD2 (6 bases). This CDR3 is 13 amino acids long. Trimming removed 0 bases from V and 6 bases from J, with 12 bases in between. Germline CDR1 is GTSNPN and CDR2 is SVGIG (reference sequence). CDR3 amino acids: CAWSVLPEGEQYF. Here the CDR3 DNA reads TGTGCCTGGAGTGTACTACCGGAGGGCGAGCAGTACTTC.

CDR3 nucleotide sequence: TGTGCCAGCAGCCATCGCGGGAGTGGAACTAGCACAGATACGCAGTATTTT. Amino acids: CASSHRGSGTSTDTQYF. This chain connects TRBV11-3 to TRBJ2-3; 7 nucleotides line up with TRBD2. Germline-derived CDR1 and CDR2 are SGHNT and YENEEA. Trimming removed 5 bases from V and 0 bases from J; junction bases left unmatched: 11. This CDR3 has 17 residues.

This rearrangement joins TRBV2 to TRBJ1-5, with D possibly TRBD1 on 6 matching bases. V shed 8 bases and J shed 5 bases, with 10 bases lying between them. The germline gives CDR1 SNHLY, CDR2 FYNNEI. This CDR3 has 12 amino acids. Written as DNA, the CDR3 is TGTGCCAGCCGGGGGGCGTATCAGCCCCAGCATTTT. This gives the protein CASRGAYQPQHF.

This chain connects TRBV18 to TRBJ2-7; D gene ambiguous. Germline lookup yields CDR1 KGHSH and CDR2 LQKENI. V lost 1 base to trimming and J lost 5 bases, with 9 bases between them. The CDR3 has 13 residues. The CDR3 nucleotides read TGTGCCAGCTCACCACTCCTAGACCACGAGCAGTACTTC. This codes for CASSPLLDHEQYF.

This clone was picked up one time. This chain uses TRBV28 with TRBJ1-2; perhaps TRBD1 as D (5 bases). Germline V gene data show CDR1 as MDHEN and CDR2 as SYDVKM. This CDR3 comprises 14 residues. V lost 6 bases and J lost 4, with 15 bases in between. The CDR3 DNA sequence: TGTGCCAGCAGAACAGGCGCCCATACCTATGGCTACACCTTC. It translates to CASRTGAHTYGYTF.

This rearrangement joins TRBV10-2 to TRBJ2-1, with D perhaps matching TRBD2 (7 bases). Germline lookup yields CDR1 WSHSY and CDR2 SAAADI. This CDR3 is built from 16 residues. Trimming removed 5 bases at V and 7 bases at J, with 21 bases between. CDR3 sequence: CASSLPRGGFRNEQFF. The CDR3 region has the DNA TGCGCCAGCAGTCTTCCGCGCGGGGGCTTTAGAAATGAGCAGTTCTTC.

V usage is TRBV28 and J usage is TRBJ2-5; 8 bases are a match to TRBD1. The CDR3 length is 15 residues. V lost 6 bases, J lost 4 bases, and 10 bases stayed unmatched. The V gene's germline CDR1 is MDHEN and CDR2 SYDVKM. The CDR3 region has the DNA TGTGCCAGCAGGCAATTCAGGGGGCTGGCAGAGACCCAGTACTTC. Its translation is CASRQFRGLAETQYF.

This chain joins TRBV5-1 and TRBJ2-2; 10 nucleotides line up with TRBD2. CDR3 length: 15 residues. The germline CDR1 and CDR2 sequences are SGHRS and YFSETQ. V was pared by 0 bases and J by 6 bases, with 2 bases of the junction left unmatched. CDR3 sequence: CASSLELAGAGELFF. CDR3 in DNA: TGCGCCAGCAGCTTGGAGCTAGCGGGAGCCGGGGAGCTGTTTTTT.

The J gene is TRBJ2-7, the V gene TRBV28; 10 bases are a match to TRBD2. With 3 bases clipped from V and 4 bases from J, the junction kept 3 bases outside the gene matches. The CDR3 extends over 14 amino acids. The germline V gene has CDR1 MDHEN and CDR2 SYDVKM. CDR3 nucleotides: TGTGCCAGCAGTTTGACTAGCGGGCTTTACGAGCAGTACTTC. It codes for CASSLTSGLYEQYF.

CDR3 bases: TGCGCCAGCAGCTTGGTCCTAGCGGGAGATGAGCAGTTCTTC. It specifies CASSLVLAGDEQFF. V is TRBV5-1 and J is TRBJ2-1, with TRBD2 matching over 10 bases. Trimming at V came to 0 bases and at J to 8 bases, leaving 2 bases not matched to a gene. The V gene's germline CDR1 is SGHRS and CDR2 YFSETQ. The CDR3 runs to 14 residues.